Listed below are T cell receptor beta chains from one sample, sequenced in a study of T cells in Graves' hyperthyroidism and ophthalmopathy. TCRdb re-derived calls from the multiplex PCR reads in MiXCR, one entry per CDR3 protein. The sample has about 260,000 distinct CDR3 sequences, 16% seen once. The sample was blood. The receptors derive from a woman aged 18 to 35 with Graves' ophthalmopathy. CDR3s include the opening cysteine and the closing phenylalanine or tryptophan. The D gene is left open where the match is weak. Not every row has a clone size; where given, it reads once, few, many or a size class.

d_gene	v_gene	abundance	j_gene	CDR3aa	CDR3nt
NA	TRBV11-2	NA	TRBJ2-4	CASSLGLGGNIQYF	TGTGCCAGCAGCTTAGGTTTAGGGGGAAACATTCAGTACTTC
NA	TRBV14	many	TRBJ2-3	CASSRDPQGTQYF	TGTGCCAGCAGCCGCGACCCCCAGGGTACGCAGTATTTT
NA	TRBV30	many	TRBJ2-1	CAWVPLRTVYNEQFF	TGTGCCTGGGTCCCCCTCCGCACAGTCTACAATGAGCAGTTCTTC
NA	TRBV30	many	TRBJ1-5	CAWSVGPSTESNQPQHF	TGTGCCTGGAGTGTGGGCCCCTCGACAGAGAGCAATCAGCCCCAGCATTTT
NA	TRBV4-1	NA	TRBJ2-7	CASSQDRQGILIEQYF	TGCGCCAGCAGCCAAGACAGGCAGGGGATACTGATCGAGCAGTACTTC
TRBD2	TRBV28	many	TRBJ2-3	CASINLFPEGGNTQYF	TGTGCCAGCATCAACCTCTTCCCGGAGGGAGGGAATACGCAGTATTTT
TRBD1	TRBV4-1	NA	TRBJ2-3	CASSHATGQRWADTQYF	TGCGCCAGCAGCCACGCGACGGGACAGAGGTGGGCAGATACGCAGTATTTT
NA	TRBV7-3	many	TRBJ2-3	CASSSNLGGGPQYF	TGTGCCAGCAGCTCCAATTTAGGGGGGGGGCCGCAGTATTTT
TRBD2	TRBV2	many	TRBJ2-7	CASSELSSGGLGPYEQYF	TGTGCCAGCAGTGAACTGTCTAGCGGGGGGCTCGGCCCCTACGAGCAGTACTTC
NA	TRBV6-1	many	TRBJ2-7	CASSVVGLEQYF	TGTGCCAGCAGTGTAGTGGGCCTCGAGCAGTACTTC
NA	TRBV11-2	many	TRBJ2-3	CASSPPLADTQYF	TGTGCCAGCAGCCCCCCCCTTGCGGATACGCAGTATTTT
TRBD2	TRBV19	few	TRBJ2-7	CASSTLAGVGSYEQYF	TGTGCCAGTAGTACTTTAGCGGGAGTAGGATCCTACGAGCAGTACTTC
TRBD1	TRBV5-4	many	TRBJ1-1	CASSFWTGAHPEAFF	TGTGCCAGCAGCTTTTGGACAGGGGCGCACCCTGAAGCTTTCTTT
NA	TRBV7-8	many	TRBJ1-1	CASSLRDTEAFF	TGTGCCAGCAGCTTAAGGGACACTGAAGCTTTCTTT
TRBD2	TRBV10-3	many	TRBJ2-1	CAISEQGLAAGEQFF	TGTGCCATCAGTGAACAGGGACTAGCGGCGGGTGAGCAGTTCTTC
NA	TRBV10-1	many	TRBJ1-1	CASSVDMNTEAFF	TGCGCCAGCAGTGTCGATATGAACACTGAAGCTTTCTTT
TRBD2	TRBV12-3/TRBV12-4	many	TRBJ2-5	CASSLAGGPQETQYF	TGTGCCAGCAGTTTAGCGGGAGGGCCCCAAGAGACCCAGTACTTC
TRBD2	TRBV7-3	many	TRBJ2-1	CASSLTGTSGSNEQFF	TGTGCCAGCAGCTTAACCGGGACTAGCGGGAGTAATGAGCAGTTCTTC
TRBD1	TRBV7-6	many	TRBJ1-6	CASSMGQGNSPLHF	TGTGCCAGCAGCATGGGACAGGGGAATTCACCCCTCCACTTT
TRBD1	TRBV30	many	TRBJ2-2	CARAGTGGIGELFF	TGTGCCCGAGCCGGGACAGGGGGTATCGGGGAGCTGTTTTTT
NA	TRBV12-3/TRBV12-4	NA	TRBJ2-2	CASKEGTNTGELFF	TGTGCCAGCAAGGAGGGAACGAACACCGGGGAGCTGTTTTTT
NA	TRBV3-1	many	TRBJ1-1	CASSRVQVATEAFF	TGTGCCAGCAGCCGCGTGCAGGTTGCCACTGAAGCTTTCTTT
NA	TRBV27	few	TRBJ2-2	CASSLSWIRTASTGELFF	TGTGCCAGCAGTTTATCGTGGATTAGGACAGCGAGCACCGGGGAGCTGTTTTTT
NA	TRBV7-9	many	TRBJ2-1	CASSFETERYEQFF	TGTGCCAGCAGCTTCGAGACAGAGAGGTATGAGCAGTTCTTC
NA	TRBV28	many	TRBJ1-1	CASSLQGTRAFF	TGTGCCAGCAGCCTACAGGGAACGCGAGCTTTCTTT
TRBD1	TRBV29-1	many	TRBJ2-6	CSTGGEANVLTF	TGCAGCACAGGGGGCGAGGCCAACGTCCTGACTTTC
NA	TRBV20-1	hyperexpanded	TRBJ1-2	CSASPGLWNYGYTF	TGCAGTGCTAGCCCGGGGCTCTGGAACTATGGCTACACCTTC
NA	TRBV4-1	many	TRBJ1-6	CASSHHHSPLHF	TGCGCCAGCAGCCACCACCATTCACCCCTCCACTTT
TRBD2	TRBV28	NA	TRBJ2-1	CASSPASGSPNEQFF	TGTGCCAGCAGTCCCGCAAGCGGGAGTCCCAATGAGCAGTTCTTC
TRBD2	TRBV6-1	NA	TRBJ2-1	CASTAGTRHNEQFF	TGTGCCAGCACCGCCGGGACTAGACACAATGAGCAGTTCTTC
NA	TRBV9	many	TRBJ1-4	CASSDLDTGGFGKLFF	TGTGCCAGCAGCGACCTGGACACGGGGGGCTTTGGAAAACTGTTTTTT
TRBD2	TRBV28	NA	TRBJ2-1	CASSSSVGLAGGDEQFF	TGTGCCAGCAGTTCCTCCGTAGGACTAGCGGGAGGAGATGAGCAGTTCTTC
TRBD1	TRBV10-2	many	TRBJ1-1	CASSEFRTGNTEAFF	TGCGCCAGCAGTGAGTTCAGGACAGGGAACACTGAAGCTTTCTTT
NA	TRBV7-9	many	TRBJ2-1	CASSFSGTEQFF	TGTGCCAGCAGCTTTAGTGGGACTGAGCAGTTCTTC
NA	TRBV20-1	NA	TRBJ2-3	CSARAGARTDTQYF	TGCAGTGCTAGAGCGGGGGCCCGCACAGATACGCAGTATTTT
TRBD1	TRBV7-8	many	TRBJ1-2	CASSSLFGTGGSNYGYTF	TGTGCCAGCAGCTCTCTATTTGGGACAGGGGGCTCTAACTATGGCTACACCTTC